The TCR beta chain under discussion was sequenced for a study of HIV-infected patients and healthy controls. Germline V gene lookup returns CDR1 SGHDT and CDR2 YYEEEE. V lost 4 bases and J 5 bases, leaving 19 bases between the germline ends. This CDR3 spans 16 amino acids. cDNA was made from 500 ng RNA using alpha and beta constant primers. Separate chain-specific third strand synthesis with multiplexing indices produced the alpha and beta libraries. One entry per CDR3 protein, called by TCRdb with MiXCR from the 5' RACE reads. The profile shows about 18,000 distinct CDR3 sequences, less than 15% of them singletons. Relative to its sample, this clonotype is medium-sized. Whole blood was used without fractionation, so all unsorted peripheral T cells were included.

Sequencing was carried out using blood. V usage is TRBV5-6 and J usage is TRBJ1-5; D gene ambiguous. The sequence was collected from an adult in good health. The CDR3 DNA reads TGTGCCAGCAGCCACGGAACAGCAAGTGGGGATCAGCCCCAGCATTTT. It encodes CASSHGTASGDQPQHF. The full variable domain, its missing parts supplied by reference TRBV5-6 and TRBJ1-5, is DAGVTQSPTHLIKTRGQQVTLRCSPKSGHDTVSWYQQALGQGPQFIFQYYEEEERQRGNFPDRFSGHQFPNYSSELNVNALLLGDSALYLCASSHGTASGDQPQHFGDGTRLSIL.